Listed here is a single T cell receptor beta chain. The data were taken from a study of cytomegalovirus exposure and HLA in healthy donors. Clones were sequenced by immunoSEQ multiplex PCR, and TCRdb holds only the in-frame ones, with some missing. Of some 170,000 clones detected, around nine tenths appear once; the ten largest clones hold roughly 1.5%. With 7 bases clipped from V and 8 bases from J, the junction kept 7 bases outside the gene matches. Per germline, CDR1 MNHEY and CDR2 SVGAGI. The CDR3 covers 13 residues. The sequencing sample was made of PBMCs. The gene calls are TRBV6-5 and TRBJ2-1; the match to TRBD2 covers 8 bases. This sequence originates from a woman in her 30s in good health and CMV-seronegative. The CDR3 coding sequence is TGTGCCAGCATCCCCCGGGGGGGCGATGAGCAGTTCTTC. Protein: CASIPRGGDEQFF.